This passage covers 19 T cell receptor beta chains from one sample sequenced in a study of regulatory and conventional T cells in RAG deficiency. The data were produced by immunoSEQ multiplex PCR, yet TCRdb's version contains in-frame clones alone and is incomplete. There are 30,000 to 35,000 clones in the sample; about nine tenths occur only once, and 5% to 6.5% lies in the top ten. Separately, the same data were catalogued under a study of regulatory T cells. That work adds: Primers: 52 TRBV forward and 13 TRBJ reverse.

Input material: CD8+ T cells sorted from blood. Receptors originate from a human donor in good health.

The V call is TRBV10-2, the J call TRBJ2-7; D gene ambiguous. CDR3 length: 13 amino acids. Trimming removed 2 bases at V and 2 bases at J, with 7 bases between. The germline V gene encodes CDR1 WSHSY and CDR2 SAAADI. The CDR3, as DNA: TGCGCCAGCAGTGAGAGCTTTACCTACGAGCAGTACTTC. Translated: CASSESFTYEQYF.

This chain uses TRBV7-2 with TRBJ2-5; 12 nucleotides line up with TRBD2. The length of the CDR3 is 17 residues. The J segment lost 5 bases and the V segment lost 4 bases, leaving 11 bases of the junction unmatched. Germline V gene sequence: CDR1 SGHTA, CDR2 FQGNSA. The CDR3 reads CASSSRTSGELGETQYF. As DNA, the CDR3 is TGTGCCAGCAGCTCCAGGACTAGCGGGGAATTGGGTGAGACCCAGTACTTC.

Concerning this clone itself: At one end the junction does not follow the germline gene, possibly because of a read error. The chain links TRBV7-7 to TRBJ1-3; D may be TRBD1 (5 bases). The CDR3 has 16 amino acids. Germline CDR1 reads SSHAT; CDR2 reads FNYEAQ (reference sequence). The CDR3 nucleotides read TGTGCTAGCAGCGCCTCGGGACCGTACTCTGGAAACACCATATATTTT. The encoded protein is CASSASGPYSGNTIYF.

The rearrangement links TRBV21-1 to TRBJ2-5; TRBD1, as called in the table, went unchecked against the DNA. The closer fit of TRBJ2-7 to the DNA end suggests the J call may be wrong. TRBV21-1 is an annotated pseudogene. This CDR3 comprises 21 residues. In DNA, the CDR3 is TGTGCCAGCAGCAAAGGGGTAAAAGGGGGACAGGGTCGGGTAGGATCCTACGAGCAGTACTTC. Translation: CASSKGVKGGQGRVGSYEQYF.

V usage is TRBV29-1 and J usage is TRBJ2-5; TRBD2 might be the D (6 bases). The germline V gene has CDR1 SQVTM and CDR2 ANQGSEA. The CDR3 length is 16 residues. The V end lost 5 bases, the J end lost 1 base, and 20 bases lay between the germline ends. CDR3 in amino acids: CSVPSGAGTLQETQYF. The CDR3 region has the DNA TGCAGCGTTCCGTCCGGGGCGGGGACCCTCCAAGAGACCCAGTACTTC.

The count of this clone is one. V is TRBV27 and J is TRBJ1-1; 8 nucleotides agree with TRBD1. This CDR3 is built from 15 residues. Germline trimming cut 4 bases from V and 5 bases from J; bases unmatched to any gene: 9. Germline-derived CDR1 and CDR2 are MNHEY and SMNVEV (reference sequence). CDR3 protein: CASSSTGGVGTEAFF. The CDR3 DNA is TGTGCCAGCAGTTCAACAGGGGGGGTTGGTACTGAAGCTTTCTTT.

The chain joins TRBV27 to TRBJ2-7, with D possibly being TRBD1 (5 bases). Per germline, CDR1 MNHEY and CDR2 SMNVEV (reference sequence). This CDR3 is built from 14 residues. V lost 6 bases, J lost 0 bases, and 12 bases lay in between. As DNA, the CDR3 is TGTGCCAGCAGCCTCAATACAGGCTCCTACGAGCAGTACTTC. Translating gives CASSLNTGSYEQYF.

J is TRBJ2-7 and V is TRBV28; 9 bases fit TRBD2. Germline lookup yields CDR1 MDHEN and CDR2 SYDVKM. With V trimmed by 0 bases and J by 2 bases, 5 bases remained unmatched. The CDR3 spans 16 residues. The CDR3 loop is CASSLWVAGGTYEQYF. The CDR3 DNA is TGTGCCAGCAGTTTATGGGTGGCGGGAGGGACCTACGAGCAGTACTTC.

The V gene is TRBV27, the J gene TRBJ2-1, with a tentative D call TRBD1 (7 bases). Germline assignment: CDR1 MNHEY and CDR2 SMNVEV (reference sequence). V dropped 5 bases and J dropped 4 bases, with 18 bases sitting between them. CDR3 size: 16 residues. The CDR3 DNA is TGTGCCAGCAGTACCGGCAGGGGGGTGGGTTACAATGAGCAGTTCTTC. Translating it yields CASSTGRGVGYNEQFF.

V gene TRBV15 combines with J gene TRBJ1-2; the D gene is possibly TRBD1 (6 bases). Germline V gene sequence: CDR1 LNHNV, CDR2 YYDKDF (reference sequence). CDR3 length: 14 amino acids. Trimming left V 0 bases short and J 4 bases short, with 9 bases between. CDR3: CATSREGRGYGYTF. Here the CDR3 DNA reads TGTGCCACCAGCAGAGAGGGCAGGGGCTATGGCTACACCTTC.

The gene calls are TRBV6-4 and TRBJ2-3, with 10 bases identical to TRBD2. The CDR3 sequence is 15 residues long. The J segment lost 4 bases and the V segment lost 0 bases, leaving 1 base of the junction unmatched. From germline, CDR1 is MRHNA and CDR2 SNTAGT. The CDR3: CASSDSSGRADTQYF. CDR3 nucleotide sequence: TGTGCCAGCAGTGACTCGAGCGGGAGGGCAGATACGCAGTATTTT.

The gene calls are TRBV5-1 and TRBJ2-1; 10 bases are shared with TRBD2. V lost 0 bases and J lost 5; bases outside the gene matches: 5. Germline V lookup: CDR1 SGHRS, CDR2 YFSETQ. The CDR3 is 16 amino acids. This chain's CDR3 is CASSLVGLATDNEQFF. CDR3 nucleotide sequence: TGCGCCAGCAGCTTGGTGGGACTAGCGACAGACAATGAGCAGTTCTTC.

This chain links TRBV27 with TRBJ1-2, with no clear D. This CDR3 has 12 amino acids. Germline V gene lookup returns CDR1 MNHEY and CDR2 SMNVEV (reference sequence). V was clipped by 2 bases and J by 8 bases, with 9 bases between them. CDR3 nucleotide sequence: TGTGCCAGCAGTTTAAGGGATCGAGGCTACACCTTC. Residues: CASSLRDRGYTF.

The V gene is TRBV6-6, the J gene TRBJ2-7; possibly TRBD1 or TRBD2 for D (5 bases each). CDR3 size: 12 residues. The V end was cut by 7 bases, the J end by 5 bases, with 12 bases between. Germline V gene data show CDR1 as MNHNY and CDR2 as SVGAGI (reference sequence). CDR3 in amino acids: CASTDVGDEQYF. CDR3 bases: TGTGCCAGCACCGACGTGGGGGACGAGCAGTACTTC.

The CDR3 loop is CASSEKWGGSNQPQHF. The CDR3 coding sequence is TGTGCCAGCAGTGAGAAGTGGGGCGGTAGCAATCAGCCCCAGCATTTT. V usage is TRBV2 and J usage is TRBJ1-5; weak D call: TRBD1 (5 bases). V lost 3 bases, J lost 0 bases, and 12 bases lay in between. Germline assignment: CDR1 SNHLY and CDR2 FYNNEI. The CDR3 extends over 16 amino acids.

This chain links TRBV7-9 with TRBJ2-1; 8 bases line up with TRBD1. The CDR3 length is 16 residues. V trimming: 2 bases; J trimming: 8 bases; junction bases outside the gene matches: 11. CDR1 is SEHNR, CDR2 FQNEAQ, per germline (reference sequence). The CDR3 nucleotides read TGTGCCAGCAGCTTACGAATCCAGGGGGCTCTCGATGAGCAGTTCTTC. Its translation: CASSLRIQGALDEQFF.

This sequence joins TRBV7-9 and TRBJ1-5; D unclear. The CDR3 contains 14 residues. CDR1 is SEHNR and CDR2 is FQNEAQ in the germline V gene (reference sequence). V was shortened by 4 bases and J by 4 bases, with 11 bases between the two germline ends. This chain's CDR3 is CASSSGSENQPQHF. The CDR3 DNA follows: TGTGCCAGCAGCTCCGGGTCGGAAAATCAGCCCCAGCATTTT.

The count of this clone is one. The chain couples TRBV6-5 to TRBJ2-7; D possibly uses TRBD1 or TRBD2 (5 bases each). Trimming pared 5 bases from V and 5 bases from J, leaving 13 bases between. Germline assignment: CDR1 MNHEY and CDR2 SVGAGI. The CDR3 is made up of 13 amino acids. The CDR3 sequence is CASSELLGDEQYF. The CDR3 bases are TGTGCCAGCAGTGAACTCCTGGGGGACGAGCAGTACTTC.

Concerning this clone: A read error may produce the germline difference seen at one junction end. The chain uses TRBV6-5 and TRBJ2-1; a weak D match, TRBD1 (6 bases). From germline, CDR1 is MNHEY and CDR2 SVGAGI. This CDR3 spans 12 amino acids. The CDR3 bases are TGTGCCAGCAGCTATATAGGGGGTCGCCAGGTCTTC. It specifies CASSYIGGRQVF.